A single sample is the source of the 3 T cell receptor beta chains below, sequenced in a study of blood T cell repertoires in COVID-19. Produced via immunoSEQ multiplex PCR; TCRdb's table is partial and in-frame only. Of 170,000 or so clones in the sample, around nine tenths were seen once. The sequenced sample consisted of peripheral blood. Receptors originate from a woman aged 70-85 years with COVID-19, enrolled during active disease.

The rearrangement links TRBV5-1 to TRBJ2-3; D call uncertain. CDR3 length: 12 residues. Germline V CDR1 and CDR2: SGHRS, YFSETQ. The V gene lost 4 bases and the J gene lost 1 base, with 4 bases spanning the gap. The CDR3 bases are TGCGCCAGCAGCCCCGGCACAGATACGCAGTATTTT. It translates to CASSPGTDTQYF. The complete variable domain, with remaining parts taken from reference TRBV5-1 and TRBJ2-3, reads KAGVTQTPRYLIKTRGQQVTLSCSPISGHRSVSWYQQTPGQGLQFLFEYFSETQRNKGNFPGRFSGRQFSNSRSEMNVSTLELGDSALYLCASSPGTDTQYFGPGTRLTVL.

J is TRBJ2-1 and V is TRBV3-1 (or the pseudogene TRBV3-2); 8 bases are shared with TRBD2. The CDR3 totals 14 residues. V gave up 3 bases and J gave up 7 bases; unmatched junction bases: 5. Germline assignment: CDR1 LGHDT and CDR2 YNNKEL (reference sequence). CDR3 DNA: TGTGCCAGCAGCCAGAGCGGGAGCGGGAATGAGCAGTTCTTC. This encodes CASSQSGSGNEQFF.

CDR3 in amino acids: CASSPWTELNEKLFF. Written as DNA, the CDR3 is TGTGCCAGTAGTCCGTGGACTGAACTAAATGAAAAACTGTTTTTT. The chain has TRBV19 and TRBJ1-4, with no clear D. V dropped 5 bases and J dropped 5 bases, with 15 bases sitting between them. Germline V gene lookup returns CDR1 LNHDA and CDR2 SQIVND (reference sequence). The CDR3 spans 15 residues.